A single sample is the source of the 15 T cell receptor beta chains below, sequenced in a study of early T cells in non-severe SARS-CoV-2 infection. One entry per CDR3 protein, called by TCRdb with MiXCR from the 5' RACE reads. The table lists 75,000 to 100,000 distinct CDR3 sequences, about 15% of them singletons. The sequencing sample was made of whole blood. The receptors originated from an adult who was a healthcare worker with PCR-confirmed SARS-CoV-2 infection or an uninfected control (not recorded which).

The sample holds a few counts of this clonotype. The V and J genes are TRBV20-1 and TRBJ1-1; D is undetermined. The CDR3 runs to 13 residues. Trimming removed 0 bases from V and 1 base from J, with 6 bases in between. Germline V lookup: CDR1 DFQATT, CDR2 SNEGSKA (reference sequence). CDR3 sequence: CSAREDPNTEAFF. The CDR3 DNA is TGCAGTGCTAGAGAGGACCCGAACACTGAAGCTTTCTTT.

V and J are TRBV2 and TRBJ2-7; 9 nucleotides align to TRBD1. CDR3 size: 14 residues. Losses at the gene ends were 10 bases for V and 2 bases for J; bases not matched to a gene: 9. Germline loops: CDR1 SNHLY, CDR2 FYNNEI. The CDR3 bases are TGTGCCACCGATAAGGGACAGGGAACCTACGAGCAGTACTTC. Translating it yields CATDKGQGTYEQYF.

This clonotype was seen a handful of times. V and J are TRBV2 and TRBJ1-4; D is possibly TRBD1 (5 bases). Deletions cut 6 bases from V and 0 bases from J, with 11 bases between. Per the germline V gene, CDR1 is SNHLY and CDR2 is FYNNEI. CDR3 length equals 15 residues. The CDR3 protein is CASRKGPATNEKLFF. The CDR3 nucleotides read TGTGCCAGCAGGAAGGGGCCTGCAACTAATGAAAAACTGTTTTTT.

The sample holds a few counts of this clonotype. This chain uses TRBV12-3 or TRBV12-4 with TRBJ2-1, with 8 bases fitting TRBD2. This CDR3 region has 15 residues. V trimming: 0 bases; J trimming: 8 bases; junction bases outside the gene matches: 6. CDR3 nucleotides: TGTGCCAGCAGTTTAGCGGTTAGCGGGACTGATGAGCAGTTCTTC. Encoded protein: CASSLAVSGTDEQFF.

This clonotype was seen a handful of times. The CDR3 loop is CALRVNYGYTF. CDR3 DNA: TGTGCCCTGAGAGTAAACTATGGCTACACCTTC. The rearrangement uses TRBV6-6 and TRBJ1-2; D gene unclear. V was clipped by 11 bases and J by 2 bases, with 9 bases between them. CDR1 MNHNY and CDR2 SVGAGI come from the germline V gene (reference sequence). CDR3 size: 11 residues.

This clonotype has a count of ten or more. The V call is TRBV9, the J call TRBJ2-3, with D unclear. CDR3 length equals 11 residues. Germline lookup yields CDR1 SGDLS and CDR2 YYNGEE. The germline V and J ends were trimmed by 2 bases and 5 bases, with 3 bases remaining between them. The CDR3 loop is CASSVGDTQYF. Written as DNA, the CDR3 is TGTGCCAGCAGCGTCGGAGATACGCAGTATTTT.

The table lists this clonotype with a few counts. The rearrangement links TRBV30 to TRBJ2-2, with D possibly matching TRBD2 (5 bases). CDR3 length equals 13 residues. V shed 2 bases and J shed 6 bases, with 10 bases lying between them. The germline CDR1 and CDR2 sequences are GTSNPN and SVGIG (reference sequence). The CDR3 loop is CAWSMTRAGELFF. Written as DNA, the CDR3 is TGTGCCTGGAGTATGACGCGGGCCGGGGAGCTGTTTTTT.

This clonotype was observed many times. The chain employs TRBV15 and TRBJ2-3; 7 nucleotides agree with TRBD2. The CDR3 runs 15 residues. Germline CDR1 is LNHNV and CDR2 is YYDKDF (reference sequence). Unmatched junction bases numbered 7, after V lost 5 bases and J lost 2 bases. The CDR3 loop reads CATSLGLHDTDTQYF. Here the CDR3 DNA reads TGTGCCACCAGCCTGGGACTACACGACACAGATACGCAGTATTTT. Combining the CDR3 with reference TRBV15 and TRBJ2-3 gives the whole variable domain DAMVIQNPRYQVTQFGKPVTLSCSQTLNHNVMYWYQQKSSQAPKLLFHYYDKDFNNEADTPDNFQSRRPNTSFCFLDIRSPGLGDTAMYLCATSLGLHDTDTQYFGPGTRLTVL.

This clonotype was seen more than once but under ten times. This chain links TRBV4-1 with TRBJ2-1; weak D call: TRBD1 (5 bases). The germline V gene encodes CDR1 MGHRA and CDR2 YSYEKL. Trimming shortened V by 1 base and J by 5 bases, and 15 bases separated the two germline ends. The CDR3 is made up of 16 amino acids. In nucleotides, the CDR3 is TGCGCCAGCAGCCAAGCCGACAGTCGTCGGAACAATGAGCAGTTCTTC. Its protein is CASSQADSRRNNEQFF.

This clonotype appeared a few times. This chain connects TRBV12-3 or TRBV12-4 to TRBJ1-6; weak D call: TRBD1 (6 bases). V was trimmed by 6 bases and J by 9 bases, leaving 15 bases between them. The CDR3 covers 14 residues. CDR3 loop: CASRRDIPGSPLHF. CDR3 nucleotides: TGTGCCAGCAGGCGGGACATCCCGGGTTCACCCCTCCACTTT.

This clonotype was counted many times. The CDR3 coding sequence is TGCGCCAGCAGCTTGTTTCGCGGGCAACAAGAGACCCAGTACTTC. As protein: CASSLFRGQQETQYF. The rearrangement uses TRBV5-1 and TRBJ2-5, with D possibly matching TRBD2 (5 bases). The CDR3 covers 15 residues. Germline V lookup: CDR1 SGHRS, CDR2 YFSETQ. V gave up 1 base and J gave up 2 bases, with 12 bases separating them.

The table lists this clonotype with many counts. The chain recombines TRBV3-1 with TRBJ2-4, with TRBD2 matching 12 bases. With 1 base clipped from V and 2 bases from J, the junction kept 6 bases outside the gene matches. Germline CDR1 and CDR2: LGHDT and YNNKEL (reference sequence). The CDR3 consists of 18 residues. CDR3 amino acids: CASSQGLAGVGSKNIQYF. In DNA form, the CDR3 reads TGTGCCAGCAGCCAAGGACTAGCGGGAGTGGGATCCAAAAACATTCAGTACTTC.

The chain is built from TRBV7-3 and TRBJ2-1, with D perhaps matching TRBD2 (6 bases). The CDR3 runs to 16 residues. Germline lookup yields CDR1 SGHTA and CDR2 FQGTGA. With 5 bases removed from V and 8 bases from J, the gap between germline ends came to 22 bases. The CDR3 nucleotides read TGTGCCAGCAGCCTAAGGTCACTAGCTCAAACCGATGAGCAGTTCTTC. It codes for CASSLRSLAQTDEQFF. The entire variable domain, with the rest obtained from reference TRBV7-3 and TRBJ2-1, is as follows: GAGVSQTPSNKVTEKGKYVELRCDPISGHTALYWYRQSLGQGPEFLIYFQGTGAADDSGLPNDRFFAVRPEGSVSTLKIQRTERGDSAVYLCASSLRSLAQTDEQFFGPGTRLTVL.

This clonotype has a single count. V and J are TRBV5-5 and TRBJ2-3, with D possibly matching TRBD2 (6 bases). The CDR3 is made up of 16 amino acids. CDR1 SGHKS and CDR2 YYEKEE come from the germline V gene (reference sequence). The V and J ends lost 5 bases and 6 bases respectively, with 22 bases between them. The CDR3 DNA sequence: TGTGCCAGCAGACACCTCCCGGACGGGAGAGCGGATACGCAGTATTTT. Residues: CASRHLPDGRADTQYF.

The chain joins TRBV5-6 to TRBJ1-2, with D perhaps matching TRBD1 (6 bases). V lost 3 bases and J lost 7, with 10 bases in between. This CDR3 comprises 12 residues. Per germline, CDR1 SGHDT and CDR2 YYEEEE. CDR3 protein: CASSSNRVGYTF. The CDR3 nucleotides read TGTGCCAGCAGCTCGAACAGGGTTGGCTACACCTTC.